Listed below are T cell receptor beta chains from one sample, sequenced in a study of PD-L1 blockade in urothelial cancer. The protocol was immunoSEQ multiplex PCR, while the TCRdb copy is restricted to in-frame clones and leaves out a portion. The sample has 70,000 to 75,000 clones; around four fifths are singletons. The sample consisted of PBMCs, taken around atezolizumab (anti-PD-L1) treatment. Receptors originate from a man aged 65 to 85 with urothelial cancer. Both conserved end residues are part of each CDR3. The order of the fields is CDR3 protein, CDR3 DNA, V gene, clone size, J gene, D gene. D genes are given only for firm matches. Where a row states a size, it is once, few, many or the class of an expanded clone; other rows omit it.

CSVGGGAYEQYF,TGCAGCGTGGGGGGGGGAGCCTACGAGCAGTACTTC,TRBV29-1,once,TRBJ2-7,TRBD2
CASSKVLDQIFRYTQYF,TGTGCCAGCAGCAAAGTCCTAGACCAGATATTCAGATATACGCAGTATTTT,TRBV21-1,.,TRBJ2-3,.
CASRREGSNGYTF,TGTGCCAGCAGGAGGGAGGGTTCAAATGGCTACACCTTC,TRBV28,few,TRBJ1-2,.
CASSLAHLLQGARHTQYF,TGTGCCAGCAGCTTAGCGCACCTCCTTCAGGGGGCGAGACATACGCAGTATTTT,TRBV7-9,.,TRBJ2-3,TRBD1
CAISESLPGLRETQYF,TGTGCCATCAGTGAGTCGCTCCCGGGACTAAGGGAGACCCAGTACTTC,TRBV10-3,.,TRBJ2-5,TRBD2
CASSLSNYGYTF,TGTGCCAGCAGCCTCAGTAACTATGGCTACACCTTC,TRBV9,.,TRBJ1-2,.
CASSQDPGGRDRETQYF,TGCGCCAGCAGCCAAGATCCTGGAGGGAGGGATCGAGAGACCCAGTACTTC,TRBV4-1,.,TRBJ2-5,TRBD2
CASSIKAGDTGELFF,TGTGCCAGCAGTATAAAGGCGGGAGACACCGGGGAGCTGTTTTTT,TRBV6-5,.,TRBJ2-2,TRBD2
CASSRSSDPYEQYF,TGCGCCAGCAGCCGCTCTAGCGATCCCTACGAGCAGTACTTC,TRBV5-1,.,TRBJ2-7,.
CASSWGQASGANVLTF,TGCGCCAGCAGCTGGGGACAGGCCTCTGGGGCCAACGTCCTGACTTTC,TRBV5-1,.,TRBJ2-6,TRBD1
CASSSQGLSSYEQYF,TGTGCCAGCAGTTCACAGGGGTTAAGCTCCTACGAGCAGTACTTC,TRBV7-9,.,TRBJ2-7,TRBD1
CATKDERGWFGDRDNEQFF,TGTGCCACCAAAGACGAAAGAGGATGGTTTGGGGACAGAGACAATGAGCAGTTCTTC,TRBV15,.,TRBJ2-1,TRBD1
CASSVGNSGFYEQYF,TGTGCCAGTAGTGTGGGGAATAGCGGATTCTACGAGCAGTACTTC,TRBV19,once,TRBJ2-7,.
CASSDPGHGRETQYF,TGTGCCAGCAGCGACCCGGGACATGGACGGGAGACCCAGTACTTC,TRBV7-9,.,TRBJ2-5,.
CASSEPGTRQPGANVLTF,TGTGCCAGCAGTGAACCCGGGACTCGCCAACCTGGGGCCAACGTCCTGACTTTC,TRBV2,.,TRBJ2-6,.
CASSLDSTGTYQETQYF,TGCGCCAGCAGCTTGGACTCGACAGGGACGTACCAAGAGACCCAGTACTTC,TRBV5-1,.,TRBJ2-5,TRBD1
CASSQSATEAFF,TGTGCCAGCAGCCAATCAGCCACTGAAGCTTTCTTT,TRBV16,few,TRBJ1-1,.
CASSGPQGADNQPQHF,TGTGCCAGCAGTGGACCACAGGGGGCGGACAATCAGCCCCAGCATTTT,TRBV6-1,few,TRBJ1-5,TRBD1
CASSQLDTTGELFF,TGTGCCAGCAGCCAGTTAGATACCACCGGGGAGCTGTTTTTT,TRBV14,.,TRBJ2-2,.
CASSPQGAHLNEQFF,TGTGCCAGCAGCCCACAGGGGGCCCACCTCAATGAGCAGTTCTTC,TRBV5-6,.,TRBJ2-1,TRBD1
CASSERLAEQNSYEQYF,TGTGCCAGCAGTGAACGCCTAGCGGAACAGAACTCCTACGAGCAGTACTTC,TRBV6-1,.,TRBJ2-7,TRBD2
CASSPATGAGVHSIQYF,TGTGCCAGCTCACCCGCGACAGGGGCGGGAGTACATAGCATTCAGTACTTC,TRBV18,.,TRBJ2-4,.
CASSMVTGGELFF,TGTGCCAGTAGTATGGTGACGGGCGGGGAGCTGTTTTTT,TRBV19,.,TRBJ2-2,.
CASSVGPDINYGYTF,TGTGCCAGCAGCGTAGGGCCAGATATTAACTATGGCTACACCTTC,TRBV9,.,TRBJ1-2,.
CASRDPGPQYF,TGTGCCAGCAGGGACCCAGGGCCCCAGTACTTC,TRBV7-6,.,TRBJ2-5,.
CASSLDGSSGNTIYF,TGTGCCAGCAGCTTAGACGGGAGCTCTGGAAACACCATATATTTT,TRBV11-3,few,TRBJ1-3,.
CAWNEGGTGELFF,TGTGCCTGGAATGAAGGGGGCACCGGGGAGCTGTTTTTT,TRBV30,few,TRBJ2-2,.
CASSLKNEQFF,TGTGCCAGCAGTCTAAAGAATGAGCAGTTCTTC,TRBV2,.,TRBJ2-1,.
CASSSLGLAGGRQYF,TGTGCCAGCAGCTCCCTGGGACTAGCGGGAGGGAGGCAGTATTTT,TRBV7-8,.,TRBJ2-3,TRBD2
CASSLSPGSNEKLFF,TGTGCCAGCAGCTTGTCTCCAGGGTCCAATGAAAAACTGTTTTTT,TRBV5-4,once,TRBJ1-4,.
CATSRDMTGVDTQYF,TGTGCCACCAGCAGAGATATGACAGGTGTCGATACGCAGTATTTT,TRBV15,.,TRBJ2-3,.
CASSWKASGVAKNIQYF,TGTGCCAGCAGCTGGAAAGCCAGCGGGGTAGCCAAAAACATTCAGTACTTC,TRBV5-6,.,TRBJ2-4,TRBD2
CASSHIGQGRTEAFF,TGCGCCAGCAGCCATATTGGACAGGGTAGGACTGAAGCTTTCTTT,TRBV4-1,.,TRBJ1-1,TRBD1
CASFTPQGAKGAFF,TGTGCCAGCTTCACCCCCCAGGGGGCCAAGGGGGCTTTCTTT,TRBV28,once,TRBJ1-1,TRBD1
CASSLATSAETQYF,TGTGCCAGCAGCTTGGCGACTAGCGCCGAGACCCAGTACTTC,TRBV7-9,.,TRBJ2-5,TRBD2
CASGLQGRMAGRYEQYF,TGTGCTAGTGGTTTGCAGGGTCGGATGGCAGGGCGGTACGAGCAGTACTTC,TRBV12-5,.,TRBJ2-7,.
CASTQAGGSPLHF,TGCGCCAGCACGCAGGCCGGGGGTTCACCCCTCCACTTT,TRBV10-2,.,TRBJ1-6,.